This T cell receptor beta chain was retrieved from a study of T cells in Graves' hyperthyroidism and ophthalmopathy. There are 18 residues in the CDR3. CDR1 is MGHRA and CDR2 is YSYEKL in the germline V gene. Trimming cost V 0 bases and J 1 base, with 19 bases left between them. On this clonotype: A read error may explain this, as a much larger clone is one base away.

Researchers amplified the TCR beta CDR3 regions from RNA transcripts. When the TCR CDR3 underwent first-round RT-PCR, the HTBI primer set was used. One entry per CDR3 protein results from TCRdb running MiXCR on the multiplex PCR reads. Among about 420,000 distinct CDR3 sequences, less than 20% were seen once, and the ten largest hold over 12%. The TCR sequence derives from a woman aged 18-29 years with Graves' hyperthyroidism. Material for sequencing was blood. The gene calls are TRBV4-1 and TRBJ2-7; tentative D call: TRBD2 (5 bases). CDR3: CASSQDTGRGLRSYEQYF. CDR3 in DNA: TGCGCCAGCAGCCAAGATACGGGGAGAGGCCTCCGTTCCTACGAGCAGTACTTC.